This T cell receptor beta chain emerged from a study of CD8 T cells in Susac syndrome. FACS enriched CD8+ TEMRA cells, while bulk CD8+ and CD4+ were negatively isolated. From germline, CDR1 is SGHTA and CDR2 FQGNSA. V was clipped by 5 bases and J by 9 bases; unmatched bases: 11. The CDR3 covers 15 residues. It was with random hexamers that roughly 0.45 to 1 ug RNA was reverse transcribed. TCRdb recomputed calls from the immunoSEQ multiplex PCR reads with MiXCR, one row per CDR3 protein. Of 150,000 or so distinct CDR3 sequences listed, just over 90% are singletons. The receptor was derived from a human donor in good health. Sequenced material: CD4+ T cells from PBMCs. The chain couples TRBV7-2 to TRBJ2-1; 9 nucleotides agree with TRBD2. CDR3 DNA sequence: TGTGCCAGCAGCCCAATACCAGCGGGGGGAAGTGAGCAGTTCTTC. Protein sequence: CASSPIPAGGSEQFF.